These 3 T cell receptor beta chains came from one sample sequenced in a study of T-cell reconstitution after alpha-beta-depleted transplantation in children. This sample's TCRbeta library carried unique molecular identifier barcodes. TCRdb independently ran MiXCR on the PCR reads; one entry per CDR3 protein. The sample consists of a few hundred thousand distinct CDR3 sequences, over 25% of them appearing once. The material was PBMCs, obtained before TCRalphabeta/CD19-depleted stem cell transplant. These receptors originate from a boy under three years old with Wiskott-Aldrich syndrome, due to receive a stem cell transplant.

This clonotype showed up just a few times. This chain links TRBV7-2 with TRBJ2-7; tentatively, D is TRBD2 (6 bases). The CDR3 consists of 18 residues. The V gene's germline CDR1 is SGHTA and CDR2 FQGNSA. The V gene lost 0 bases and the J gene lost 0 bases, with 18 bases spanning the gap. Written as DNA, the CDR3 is TGTGCCAGCAGCTTAGCTTGGGGGGTTTCACGTAGCTCCTACGAGCAGTACTTC. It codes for CASSLAWGVSRSSYEQYF.

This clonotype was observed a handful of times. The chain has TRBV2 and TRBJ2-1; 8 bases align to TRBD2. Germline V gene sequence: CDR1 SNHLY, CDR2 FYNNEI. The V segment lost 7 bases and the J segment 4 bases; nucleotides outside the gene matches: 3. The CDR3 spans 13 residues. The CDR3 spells CASTAGEYNEQFF. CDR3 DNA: TGTGCCAGCACAGCGGGAGAATACAATGAGCAGTTCTTC.

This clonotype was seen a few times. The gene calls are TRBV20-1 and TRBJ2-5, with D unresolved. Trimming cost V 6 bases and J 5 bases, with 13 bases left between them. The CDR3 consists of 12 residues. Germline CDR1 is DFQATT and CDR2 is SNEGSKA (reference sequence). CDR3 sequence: CSAKGGVETQYF. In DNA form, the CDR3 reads TGCAGTGCCAAAGGTGGAGTGGAGACCCAGTACTTC.